Each of the 27 T cell receptor beta chains below was sequenced from the same sample in a study of T-cell reconstitution after alpha-beta-depleted transplantation in children. Preparation of the TCRbeta library was carried out with unique molecular identifiers. TCRdb recomputed calls from the PCR reads with MiXCR, one row per CDR3 protein. This table has about 490,000 distinct CDR3 sequences, 10% to 13% appearing once. The sample here was PBMCs, taken before TCRalphabeta/CD19-depleted stem cell transplant. The receptors shown here come from a child aged 2 to 10 with inherited bone marrow failure, due to receive a stem cell transplant.

Points on this clonotype: One end of the junction does not line up with germline, which may come from a read error. The CDR3 is CGSSSGGSYNEQFF. CDR3 nucleotide sequence: TGTGGCAGCAGTTCCGGGGGGTCCTACAATGAGCAGTTCTTC. V usage is TRBV28 and J usage is TRBJ2-1, with 7 bases identical to TRBD2. The CDR3 spans 14 residues. Germline V CDR1 and CDR2: MDHEN, SYDVKM.

This clonotype appeared many times. The chain uses TRBV11-2 and TRBJ2-5, with D possibly being TRBD1 (6 bases). Germline CDR1 reads SGHAT; CDR2 reads FQNNGV. Trimming removed 0 bases from V and 5 bases from J, with 10 bases in between. The CDR3 totals 14 residues. This CDR3 reads CASSLEAGVETQYF. In nucleotides, the CDR3 is TGTGCCAGCAGCTTAGAGGCAGGGGTGGAGACCCAGTACTTC.

Ten or more counts support this clonotype. J is TRBJ2-1 and V is TRBV5-4, with 11 bases identical to TRBD2. This CDR3 region has 19 residues. The germline V gene has CDR1 SGHNT and CDR2 YYREEE (reference sequence). V was clipped by 3 bases and J by 4 bases; unmatched bases: 15. This chain's CDR3 is CASSSSAKRTSGYYNEQFF. Written as DNA, the CDR3 is TGTGCCAGCAGCTCTTCGGCGAAGAGGACTAGCGGGTATTACAATGAGCAGTTCTTC.

Points on this clonotype: Possible read error: a much larger clone is one base away. The chain uses TRBV24-1 and TRBJ2-2; a possible D gene is TRBD1 (7 bases). The CDR3 contains 14 residues. Germline V gives CDR1 KGHDR, CDR2 SFDVKD. CDR3 amino acids: CATIDSGGTGELFF. The CDR3, as DNA: TGTGCCACCATTGATTCAGGGGGGACCGGGGAGCTGTTTTTT.

The rearrangement uses TRBV27 and TRBJ2-3; D remains unclear. The germline gives CDR1 MNHEY, CDR2 SMNVEV (reference sequence). V shed 6 bases and J shed 6 bases, with 10 bases lying between them. This CDR3 is 12 amino acids long. CDR3 DNA sequence: TGTGCCAGCAGCCCCCGCTTGGATACGCAGTATTTT. Translation gives CASSPRLDTQYF.

This clonotype was seen only a few times. The rearrangement uses TRBV10-3 and TRBJ2-7, with TRBD1 identical over 9 bases. The CDR3 totals 14 residues. Germline V gives CDR1 ENHRY, CDR2 SYGVKD. Unmatched junction bases numbered 5, after V lost 6 bases and J lost 2 bases. Here the CDR3 reads CAIRGGTGPYEQYF. The CDR3 DNA sequence: TGTGCCATCAGGGGGGGGACAGGGCCCTACGAGCAGTACTTC.

This clonotype was counted ten times or more. CDR3 in amino acids: CASSPTSGRYYEQYF. The CDR3, as DNA: TGTGCCAGCAGTCCAACTAGCGGGAGGTACTACGAGCAGTACTTC. The gene calls are TRBV5-6 and TRBJ2-7; TRBD2 matches 12 bases. Germline assignment: CDR1 SGHDT and CDR2 YYEEEE. This CDR3 has 15 amino acids. The V and J ends lost 5 bases and 3 bases, in that order; junction bases with no gene match: 6.

This clonotype was seen repeatedly, ten times or more. V is TRBV10-3 and J is TRBJ1-2, with a tentative D call TRBD1 (6 bases). The CDR3 is 14 residues long. Trimming cost V 3 bases and J 6 bases, with 14 bases left between them. CDR1 and CDR2 (germline): ENHRY, SYGVKD. The DNA of the CDR3 is TGTGCCATCAGTGATAATCCCGGGGGCAATGGCTACACCTTC. It yields the protein CAISDNPGGNGYTF.

This clonotype was found many times. This chain uses TRBV7-9 with TRBJ2-5; tentative D call: TRBD2 (5 bases). Deletions cut 2 bases from V and 4 bases from J, with 8 bases between. The CDR3 is 13 amino acids. CDR1 and CDR2 (germline): SEHNR, FQNEAQ (reference sequence). CDR3 amino acids: CASSLKLGETQYF. Here the CDR3 DNA reads TGTGCCAGCAGCTTAAAACTAGGAGAGACCCAGTACTTC.

This clonotype was counted many times. The chain uses TRBV5-1 and TRBJ1-3; D call uncertain. V lost 1 base, J lost 0 bases, and 17 bases lay in between. Germline values: CDR1 SGHRS, CDR2 YFSETQ. The CDR3 has 18 residues. CDR3 region: CASSLNLLDGTSGNTIYF. Here the CDR3 DNA reads TGCGCCAGCAGCTTGAACCTATTGGACGGCACCTCTGGAAACACCATATATTTT.

Points on this clonotype: A much larger clone sits a single nucleotide away, making a read error possible. This sequence joins TRBV4-2 and TRBJ2-7; D possibly uses TRBD1 or TRBD2 (5 bases each). The CDR3 length is 14 residues. CDR1 is LGHNA and CDR2 is YNFKEQ in the germline V gene. The CDR3, as DNA: TGTGCCAGCAGCCAAACGGGACCCTCCTACGAGCATTACTTC. Translation gives CASSQTGPSYEHYF.

Notes on this clonotype: A clone one base away is much larger, so this may be a read error. The chain recombines TRBV12-3 or TRBV12-4 with TRBJ2-4, with 9 positions matching TRBD1. The junction had 5 bases not matched to a gene; V was cut back by 9 bases and J by 5 bases. The CDR3 is 13 residues long. This CDR3 reads CARRQGGENIQYF. The CDR3, as DNA: TGTGCCAGAAGACAGGGGGGGGAAAACATTCAGTACTTC.

This clonotype was detected many times. The V call is TRBV24-1, the J call TRBJ2-7; no definite D call. In germline, CDR1 is KGHDR, CDR2 SFDVKD. V was clipped by 4 bases and J by 5 bases, with 11 bases between them. The CDR3 loop spans 13 amino acids. The CDR3 nucleotides are TGTGCCACCAGTGACCCCCCGAGCGACGAGCAGTACTTC. This sequence encodes CATSDPPSDEQYF.

In its sample, this clonotype was seen many times. This chain connects TRBV5-6 to TRBJ1-4; TRBD1 is a possible D gene (6 bases). The V gene's germline CDR1 is SGHDT and CDR2 YYEEEE. Deletions cut 5 bases from V and 11 bases from J, with 19 bases between. This CDR3 spans 14 amino acids. The CDR3 is CASRGGHGTGKLFF. The CDR3, as DNA: TGTGCCAGCAGGGGGGGACACGGAACGGGGAAACTGTTTTTT. Full variable domain (rest looked up from reference TRBV5-6 and TRBJ1-4): DAGVTQSPTHLIKTRGQQVTLRCSPKSGHDTVSWYQQALGQGPQFIFQYYEEEERQRGNFPDRFSGHQFPNYSSELNVNALLLGDSALYLCASRGGHGTGKLFFGSGTQLSVL.

Ten or more counts support this clonotype. DNA for the CDR3: TGTGCCAGCAGTCCCCCGCCGGGCAGGGGAAGCACAGATACGCAGTATTTT. This gives the protein CASSPPPGRGSTDTQYF. This sequence joins TRBV6-1 and TRBJ2-3, with TRBD1 as a possible D gene (6 bases). Per the germline V gene, CDR1 is MNHNS and CDR2 is SASEGT. The CDR3 extends over 17 amino acids. V lost 5 bases and J 0 bases, leaving 18 bases between the germline ends.

The sample holds a few counts of this clonotype. The chain recombines TRBV3-1 with TRBJ2-4; weak D call: TRBD1 (6 bases). CDR1 LGHDT and CDR2 YNNKEL come from the germline V gene (reference sequence). The ends were cut back, 3 bases at V and 0 bases at J, with 9 bases in the middle. There are 15 residues in the CDR3. CDR3 nucleotide sequence: TGTGCCAGCAGCCAGGGGGCGGGAGCCAAAAACATTCAGTACTTC. Residues: CASSQGAGAKNIQYF.

This clonotype appeared many times. The chain is built from TRBV10-2 and TRBJ2-2; possibly TRBD2 for D (6 bases). The V end was cut by 6 bases, the J end by 2 bases, with 7 bases between. The CDR3 has 13 amino acids. The V gene's germline CDR1 is WSHSY and CDR2 SAAADI. CDR3 DNA sequence: TGCGCCAGCAGGGGACTTAACACCGGGGAGCTGTTTTTT. It yields the protein CASRGLNTGELFF.

This clonotype was counted at least ten times. The V and J genes are TRBV30 and TRBJ2-1; possibly TRBD1 for D (5 bases). V was shortened by 1 base and J by 13 bases, with 11 bases between the two germline ends. Germline lookup yields CDR1 GTSNPN and CDR2 SVGIG (reference sequence). The CDR3 consists of 11 residues. The CDR3 region is CAWSAAGKQFF. DNA for the CDR3: TGTGCCTGGAGTGCCGCAGGGAAACAGTTCTTC.

This clonotype was found many times. The rearrangement links TRBV5-1 to TRBJ1-1; the match to TRBD1 covers 11 bases. From germline, CDR1 is SGHRS and CDR2 YFSETQ. The CDR3 extends over 15 amino acids. V lost 0 bases, J lost 3 bases, and 1 base stayed unmatched. The CDR3 DNA is TGCGCCAGCAGCTTGGAGGGACAGGGGGACACTGAAGCTTTCTTT. It yields the protein CASSLEGQGDTEAFF.

This clonotype has a count of ten or more. This rearrangement joins TRBV18 to TRBJ1-1; the D is unclear. V lost 2 bases, J lost 0 bases, and 4 bases lay in between. This CDR3 spans 13 amino acids. Germline V gene data show CDR1 as KGHSH and CDR2 as LQKENI. CDR3 in amino acids: CASSPYVNTEAFF. Here the CDR3 DNA reads TGTGCCAGCTCACCATACGTGAACACTGAAGCTTTCTTT.

Many counts were recorded for this clonotype. V gene TRBV11-2 combines with J gene TRBJ2-7; possibly TRBD1 for D (7 bases). V lost 1 base, J lost 3 bases, and 10 bases lay in between. The CDR3 runs 14 residues. Germline V gene sequence: CDR1 SGHAT, CDR2 FQNNGV. CDR3 coding DNA: TGTGCCAGCAGCTTAGTGCAGGGGGGCTACGAGCAGTACTTC. It codes for CASSLVQGGYEQYF.

The chain has TRBV2 and TRBJ2-5; D possibly corresponds to TRBD1 (7 bases). CDR1 and CDR2 from the germline V gene are SNHLY and FYNNEI. The CDR3 extends over 13 amino acids. Trimming left V 8 bases short and J 3 bases short, with 13 bases between. The CDR3 spells CASCRRGEETQYF. The DNA for the CDR3 is TGTGCCAGCTGTCGCAGGGGGGAAGAGACCCAGTACTTC.

Comment on this clonotype: This may arise from a read error, as a much more abundant clone is one base away. J is TRBJ2-7 and V is TRBV6-5; no definite D call. In germline, CDR1 is MNHEY, CDR2 SVGAGI. Trimming removed 1 base at V and 11 bases at J, with 24 bases between. This CDR3 region has 16 residues. The CDR3 DNA is TGTGCCAGCAGTTACTTACACGGATCGAAAGGGTGCAAGGAGTACTTC. This encodes CASSYLHGSKGCKEYF.

This chain uses TRBV7-2 with TRBJ1-6; a weak D match, TRBD1 (6 bases). The CDR3 is made up of 15 amino acids. Between the trimmed V and J ends, which lost 2 bases and 17 bases, there was a span of 22 bases. Germline V gives CDR1 SGHTA, CDR2 FQGNSA. CDR3 coding DNA: TGTGCCAGCAGCTTATTTTTGATGGGGGGGCCCGTCATCCACTTT. Protein product: CASSLFLMGGPVIHF.

This clonotype was recorded at least ten times. The chain carries TRBV5-6 and TRBJ2-7; tentatively, D is TRBD1 (5 bases). This CDR3 comprises 15 residues. V lost 3 bases and J lost 3, with 16 bases in between. Germline V gene data show CDR1 as SGHDT and CDR2 as YYEEEE. In nucleotides, the CDR3 is TGTGCCAGCAGCTCCCCCGGCAGGGTAGGCTACGAGCAGTACTTC. Its protein is CASSSPGRVGYEQYF.

This clonotype has more than one count but fewer than ten. The J gene is TRBJ1-2, the V gene TRBV27; 10 nucleotides agree with TRBD1. The germline V gene encodes CDR1 MNHEY and CDR2 SMNVEV (reference sequence). This CDR3 is 16 amino acids long. J was trimmed by 5 bases and V by 2 bases; bases with no gene match: 8. CDR3 region: CASSLSLTGGRYGYTF. In DNA form, the CDR3 reads TGTGCCAGCAGTTTAAGCCTGACAGGGGGCCGGTATGGCTACACCTTC.

This clonotype was seen repeatedly, ten times or more. The chain joins TRBV20-1 to TRBJ2-1; D ambiguous. The germline gives CDR1 DFQATT, CDR2 SNEGSKA (reference sequence). This CDR3 contains 10 residues. V dropped 3 bases and J dropped 12 bases, with 9 bases sitting between them. CDR3 nucleotides: TGCAGTGCTAGCGAGCTAGGGCAGTTCTTC. This gives the protein CSASELGQFF.